A single sample is the source of the 13 T cell receptor beta chains below, sequenced in a study of CD8+CD57+ T cells in acquired aplastic anemia. By flow cytometry, patients selected for sequencing had shown an expansion of CD8+CD57+ cells. CDR3 and TCR beta VDJ profiling relied on a genomic DNA template. One entry per CDR3 protein, called by TCRdb with MiXCR from the reads. The sample holds a few hundred thousand distinct CDR3 sequences, around three fifths seen once. The specimen sequenced was sorted CD4+, CD8+, or CD8+CD57+ T cells (not recorded which) from PBMCs. Receptor source: a human donor with aplastic anemia.

The J gene is TRBJ1-6, the V gene TRBV5-6; 9 bases are a match to TRBD1. Germline-derived CDR1 and CDR2 are SGHDT and YYEEEE. Trimming cost V 6 bases and J 7 bases; bases outside gene matches: 8. The CDR3 is 15 residues long. CDR3 bases: TGTGCCAGCACCTGGGGGACAGGGAGCAATTCACCCCTCCACTTT. Translated, it gives CASTWGTGSNSPLHF.

This clonotype was seen more than once but under ten times. The chain carries TRBV7-2 and TRBJ1-1; D ambiguous. Germline loops: CDR1 SGHTA, CDR2 FQGNSA. The CDR3 is 14 amino acids. The V end lost 1 base, the J end lost 0 bases, and 6 bases lay between the germline ends. The chain's CDR3 is CASSLDAMNTEAFF. DNA of the CDR3: TGTGCCAGCAGCTTAGACGCGATGAACACTGAAGCTTTCTTT.

This clonotype was counted only a few times. This chain links TRBV20-1 with TRBJ2-1, with 10 positions matching TRBD2. Germline trimming cut 3 bases from V and 3 bases from J; bases unmatched to any gene: 8. Germline CDR1 and CDR2: DFQATT and SNEGSKA (reference sequence). The CDR3 runs 16 residues. The DNA for the CDR3 is TGCAGTGCTAGCAGGACTAGCGGAACCAACTACAATGAGCAGTTCTTC. As protein: CSASRTSGTNYNEQFF.

This chain joins TRBV25-1 and TRBJ1-3; no clear D gene. The germline CDR1 and CDR2 sequences are MGHDK and SYGVNS. The CDR3 has 15 amino acids. The germline V and J ends were trimmed by 0 bases and 4 bases, with 10 bases remaining between them. CDR3 in DNA: TGTGCCAGCAGTGAATATTTCCGGGAGGGAAACACCATATATTTT. It yields the protein CASSEYFREGNTIYF. Full variable domain (outside the CDR3, taken from reference TRBV25-1 and TRBJ1-3): EADIYQTPRYLVIGTGKKITLECSQTMGHDKMYWYQQDPGMELHLIHYSYGVNSTEKGDLSSESTVSRIRTEHFPLTLESARPSHTSQYLCASSEYFREGNTIYFGEGSWLTVV.

The gene calls are TRBV7-4 and TRBJ1-2; no clear D gene. V lost 5 bases and J 0 bases, leaving 13 bases between the germline ends. CDR1 is SGHVT, CDR2 SQSDAQ, per germline. The CDR3 is made up of 15 amino acids. CDR3: CASSRPRQTNYGYTF. CDR3 DNA sequence: TGTGCCAGCAGCCGCCCCCGGCAGACTAACTATGGCTACACCTTC. Variable domain in full (rest from reference TRBV7-4 and TRBJ1-2): GAGVSQSPRYKVAKRGRDVALRCDSISGHVTLYWYRQTLGQGSEVLTYSQSDAQRDKSGRPSGRFSAERPERSVSTLKIQRTEQGDSAVYLCASSRPRQTNYGYTFGSGTRLTVV.

DNA for the CDR3: TGTGCCAGCAGTGATGGCGGGGGGGCTAGCACCGGGGAGCTGTTTTTT. Translation gives CASSDGGGASTGELFF. The chain links TRBV2 to TRBJ2-2; 9 bases map to TRBD2. V was clipped by 3 bases and J by 4 bases; unmatched bases: 6. Germline V CDR1 and CDR2: SNHLY, FYNNEI. CDR3 length: 16 amino acids.

In this sample, this clonotype turned up a few times. V is TRBV15 and J is TRBJ2-7; TRBD1 matches at 7 bases. V trimming: 5 bases; J trimming: 0 bases; junction bases outside the gene matches: 7. Germline V CDR1 and CDR2: LNHNV, YYDKDF (reference sequence). This CDR3 is 15 amino acids long. CDR3 sequence reads: CATSPGTESSYEQYF. Here the CDR3 DNA reads TGTGCCACCAGCCCCGGGACAGAGAGCTCCTACGAGCAGTACTTC.

This clonotype was picked up many times. The chain is built from TRBV19 and TRBJ2-3, with 7 positions matching TRBD2. The germline V gene has CDR1 LNHDA and CDR2 SQIVND (reference sequence). V shed 6 bases and J 2 bases; nucleotides not matched to a gene: 2. CDR3 size: 13 residues. Here the CDR3 DNA reads TGTGCCAGTAGCGGGAGGTACACAGATACGCAGTATTTT. Amino acid sequence: CASSGRYTDTQYF.

This clonotype showed up many times. J is TRBJ2-7 and V is TRBV4-1, with 9 bases fitting TRBD1. V dropped 2 bases and J dropped 3; count of bases not matched to a gene: 5. The V gene's germline CDR1 is MGHRA and CDR2 YSYEKL. This CDR3 is 15 amino acids long. CDR3 in DNA: TGCGCCAGCAGCCAATTAGGGACAGGGCGCTACGAGCAGTACTTC. Encoded protein: CASSQLGTGRYEQYF.

The rearrangement uses TRBV2 and TRBJ2-7; D call uncertain. This CDR3 is 12 amino acids long. Germline V gene data show CDR1 as SNHLY and CDR2 as FYNNEI. V lost 7 bases to trimming and J lost 5 bases, with 12 bases between them. The CDR3 DNA reads as TGTGCCAGCAACCCCGGCGGCCACGAGCAGTACTTC. Protein sequence: CASNPGGHEQYF.

This rearrangement joins TRBV4-1 to TRBJ1-2; D is uncertain. Germline V lookup: CDR1 MGHRA, CDR2 YSYEKL. Trimming took 7 bases from V and 4 from J, leaving 16 bases between them. CDR3 length equals 14 residues. The chain's CDR3 is CASMGYRRPYGYTF. The CDR3 DNA follows: TGCGCCAGCATGGGTTACCGGAGACCCTATGGCTACACCTTC.

The chain combines TRBV24-1 with TRBJ2-3; 7 bases agree with TRBD1. The CDR3 length is 14 residues. Germline CDR1 and CDR2: KGHDR and SFDVKD. The J segment lost 1 base and the V segment lost 6 bases, leaving 3 bases of the junction unmatched. As DNA, the CDR3 is TGTGCCACCAGTTCAGGACAGGGCACAGATACGCAGTATTTT. The encoded protein is CATSSGQGTDTQYF.

Many counts were recorded for this clonotype. This chain uses TRBV10-3 with TRBJ1-1; D might be TRBD1 (6 bases). The CDR3 is 15 residues long. Germline V CDR1 and CDR2: ENHRY, SYGVKD. V lost 5 bases and J lost 4, with 17 bases in between. As DNA, the CDR3 is TGTGCCATCAGTTCAACAACACAGGGTGGCACTGAAGCTTTCTTT. Protein sequence: CAISSTTQGGTEAFF.